This T cell receptor beta chain is from a study of shared clonotypes between healthy human individuals. Study summary: The plates for each donor numbered three CD4 naive, three CD4 memory, two CD8 naive and one CD8 memory.

The study drew its donors from healthy HIV-negative adults without recent acute infections or vaccinations. Sequencing used immunoSEQ multiplex PCR; TCRdb keeps in-frame clones, though not all of them. The sample has millions of clones, over 85% seen once; the top ten hold over 0.12%. Trimming cost V 8 bases and J 2 bases, with 15 bases left between them. The CDR3 is 13 amino acids. The germline CDR1 and CDR2 sequences are GTSNPN and SVGIG (reference sequence). The sequencing sample was made of naive CD4+ T cells sorted from blood. Sample subset: CD45RA+ positively selected. This TCR was sampled from a man in his late teens or twenties in good health. The rearrangement joins TRBV30 to TRBJ1-1; D is perhaps TRBD1 (5 bases). This chain's CDR3 is CARNRGTNTEAFF. The CDR3 DNA reads as TGTGCCCGAAATAGGGGAACCAACACTGAAGCTTTCTTT.